This is a list of T cell receptor beta chains from one sample in a study of T-cell memory formation after mild COVID-19. TCRdb reprocessed the 5' RACE reads via MiXCR and lists one record per CDR3 protein. Here the sample spans about 360,000 distinct CDR3 sequences, approximately 14% being singletons. Sequences were obtained from PBMCs or a T cell subset sorted from them (not recorded which). The receptors were sampled from a man aged 18-30 years who had mild COVID-19 (a few samples of this study predate the infection). Cell type and time point are not known. Each CDR3 is given with its conserved first and last residue. Each record gives: V gene, CDR3 length, clone size, CDR3 protein. Only some rows state a clone size, as once, few, many or a class for expanded clones.

TRBV18 | 14 | NA | CASSPTQSSYEQYF
TRBV5-1 | 15 | NA | CASSLWSLSGNTIYF
TRBV5-1 | 14 | NA | CASSLDNPDYGYTF
TRBV5-1 | 17 | few | CASSLEPGQGVYSPLHF
TRBV20-1 | 15 | few | CSADGWTGGGQPQHF
TRBV4-1 | 14 | NA | CASSLQEASTDQYF
TRBV3-1 | 17 | few | CASSQEAGTGANQPQHF
TRBV4-1 | 15 | NA | CASSQDGRGFFGYTF
TRBV12-3/TRBV12-4 | 16 | NA | CASSLGAGVPNQPQHF
TRBV9 | 16 | NA | CASSVRDTPNTGELFF
TRBV5-1 | 14 | NA | CASSLWVGANVLTF
TRBV15 | 14 | NA | CATSRDRGRETQYF
TRBV5-1 | 15 | NA | CASSLDGLGNQPQHF
TRBV18 | 14 | NA | CASSPRQGLNTQYF
TRBV4-3 | 14 | few | CASSQGQGEETQYF
TRBV6-5 | 20 | NA | CASSYDRKGGLAGPYNEQFF
TRBV6-6 | 12 | many | CASSGGREKLFF
TRBV20-1 | 13 | NA | CSAAYLKGETQYF
TRBV4-1 | 13 | few | CASSLPDLDTQYF
TRBV4-1 | 12 | few | CASSHDQGPQYF
TRBV5-1 | 16 | NA | CASSIQGLLLQETQYF
TRBV12-3/TRBV12-4 | 16 | NA | CASSFGAALSLQGYTF
TRBV29-1 | 13 | NA | CSVRQHSNQPQHF
TRBV7-2 | 14 | many | CASSLGTINSPLHF
TRBV7-9 | 17 | few | CASSLPFGGAAKNIQYF
TRBV11-2 | 16 | NA | CASSIGAGGAHNEQFF
TRBV7-2 | 15 | many | CASSGYGSTNEKLFF
TRBV7-8 | 16 | few | CASSLEAGTVQETQYF
TRBV7-6 | 15 | NA | CASSLAGGVGNTIYF
TRBV6-5 | 15 | few | CASSSRTSRGQPQHF
TRBV4-2 | 17 | few | CASSQDSPSGTGKGYTF
TRBV29-1 | 12 | many | CSVNREIDTQYF
TRBV12-3/TRBV12-4 | 15 | NA | CASSPRDRGRTPLHF
TRBV12-3/TRBV12-4 | 17 | few | CASRPNPGQAGDYGYTF
TRBV10-3 | 13 | NA | CAIRGVTSEKLFF
TRBV7-7 | 14 | NA | CASSLDSGTDTQYF